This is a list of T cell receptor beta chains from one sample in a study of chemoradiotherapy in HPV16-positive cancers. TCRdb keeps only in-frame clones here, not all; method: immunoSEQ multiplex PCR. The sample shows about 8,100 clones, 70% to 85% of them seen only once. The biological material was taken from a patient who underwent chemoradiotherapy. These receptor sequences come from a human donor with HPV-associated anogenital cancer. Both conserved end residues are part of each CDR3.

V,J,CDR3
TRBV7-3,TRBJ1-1,CASRLTTGTEAFF
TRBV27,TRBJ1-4,CASSPFGAGDTNEKLFF
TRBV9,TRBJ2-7,CASSVGQGNYEQYF
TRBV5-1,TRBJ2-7,CASSLELAGGNYEQYF
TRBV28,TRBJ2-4,CASSFGAKNIQYF
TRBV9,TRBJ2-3,CASSKGLAGGPDTQYF
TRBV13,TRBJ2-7,CASSFVGSSQYF
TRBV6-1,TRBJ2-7,CASSAGESYEQYF
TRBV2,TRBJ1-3,CASRPQGPGNTIYF
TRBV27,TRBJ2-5,CANSSVYRETQYF
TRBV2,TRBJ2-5,CASRVEVAGTTREAQYF
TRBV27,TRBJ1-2,CASSLATQTGLVGYTF
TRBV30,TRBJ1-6,CAWQKGVNSPLHF
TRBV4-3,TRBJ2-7,CASSQDPQGQDEQYF
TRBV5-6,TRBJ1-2,CASSHRDRVWYGYTF
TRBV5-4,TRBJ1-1,CASSSGVMGSTEAFF
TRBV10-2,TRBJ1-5,CASSRDRNQPQHF